The next 14 T cell receptor beta chains were all read from a single sample in a study of beta chain features in type 1 diabetes. Their cognate antigens are unknown. Reverse transcribing all isolated RNA meant expressed TCRB transcripts were sequenced. Method: immunoSEQ multiplex PCR; TCRdb's copy keeps in-frame clones and lacks some. The table has 630,000 or so clones, over 12% seen once. Whole-study results and caveats: Type 1 diabetes patients showed a moderate but significant shortening of TCRB CDR3s in all four CD4+ subsets.

The sequenced material came from naive CD4+ T cells from blood. These receptors were taken from a man in his late teens or twenties with type 1 diabetes.

This clone was seen a handful of times. The chain employs TRBV9 and TRBJ2-7; weak D call: TRBD1 (7 bases). Trimming stripped 2 bases from V and 2 bases from J, with 14 bases between. This CDR3 region has 15 residues. Germline V gene lookup returns CDR1 SGDLS and CDR2 YYNGEE. The DNA for the CDR3 is TGTGCCAGCAGCGTCGACCAGGGGGGTCCCTACGAGCAGTACTTC. Translated, it gives CASSVDQGGPYEQYF.

The chain recombines TRBV10-3 with TRBJ2-3, with 7 bases matching TRBD1. This CDR3 region has 16 residues. J was trimmed by 8 bases and V by 4 bases; bases with no gene match: 15. CDR1 is ENHRY and CDR2 is SYGVKD in the germline V gene. CDR3 sequence reads: CAISGNRGVAISTQYF. The DNA of the CDR3 is TGTGCCATCAGTGGGAACAGGGGCGTAGCCATTAGTACGCAGTATTTT.

This clone was seen only a few times. As DNA, the CDR3 is TGTGCCAGCAGCTGGATCCGGGACAGCACCTACGAGCAGTACTTC. It translates to CASSWIRDSTYEQYF. This chain uses TRBV7-2 with TRBJ2-7, with 7 bases matching TRBD1. The CDR3 totals 15 residues. In germline, CDR1 is SGHTA, CDR2 FQGNSA. After removal of 4 bases from V and 2 bases from J, the junction contained 8 bases not matched to a gene. Supplemented by reference TRBV7-2 and TRBJ2-7, the full variable domain reads GAGVSQSPSNKVTEKGKDVELRCDPISGHTALYWYRQSLGQGLEFLIYFQGNSAPDKSGLPSDRFSAERTGGSVSTLTIQRTQQEDSAVYLCASSWIRDSTYEQYFGPGTRLTVT.

This clone was detected many times. The chain has TRBV23-1 and TRBJ1-4; TRBD1 matches at 7 bases. TRBV23-1 belongs to the ORF category, with a function that is uncertain. V was pared by 2 bases and J by 0 bases, with 6 bases of the junction left unmatched. The CDR3 runs 17 residues. This CDR3 is CASSQIDRDSTNEKLFF. CDR3 DNA sequence: TGCGCCAGCAGTCAAATCGACAGGGATTCAACTAATGAAAAACTGTTTTTT.

This clone came up a few times. In nucleotides, the CDR3 is TGTGCCAGCAGCTGGGGGAGGGAGCAGTTCTTC. Translation: CASSWGREQFF. The V gene is TRBV6-6, the J gene TRBJ2-1, with D possibly TRBD2 on 6 matching bases. Trimming took off 6 bases at V and 10 bases at J, with 10 bases between the two ends. CDR1 and CDR2 from the germline V gene are MNHNY and SVGAGI (reference sequence). The CDR3 spans 11 residues.

This clone was detected only a few times. This chain uses TRBV29-1 with TRBJ2-1; possible D gene TRBD1, 6 bases. V shed 2 bases and J shed 7 bases, with 15 bases lying between them. The CDR3 runs to 14 residues. Germline V gives CDR1 SQVTM, CDR2 ANQGSEA. Here the CDR3 DNA reads TGCAGCGTTGAATTTGGGGGCCCGAGGAATGAGCAGTTCTTC. Residues: CSVEFGGPRNEQFF.

This clone was counted a few times. The chain is built from TRBV5-1 and TRBJ2-5; D assignment may be TRBD1 or TRBD2 (5 bases each). The V gene lost 4 bases and the J gene lost 5 bases, with 15 bases spanning the gap. The germline V gene encodes CDR1 SGHRS and CDR2 YFSETQ. The CDR3 extends over 14 amino acids. Here the CDR3 reads CASSRGVVQETQYF. The CDR3 DNA reads TGCGCCAGCAGCCGAGGGGTCGTCCAGGAGACCCAGTACTTC.

CDR3 loop: CAWTSGDNQPQHF. CDR3 nucleotides: TGTGCCTGGACCTCAGGGGACAATCAGCCCCAGCATTTT. The chain recombines TRBV30 with TRBJ1-5, with a tentative D call TRBD1 (6 bases). From germline, CDR1 is GTSNPN and CDR2 SVGIG (reference sequence). V lost 4 bases to trimming and J lost 3 bases, with 10 bases between them. This CDR3 contains 13 residues.

This clone was detected only a few times. The chain links TRBV18 to TRBJ2-3; the D gene is possibly TRBD2 (7 bases). V was clipped by 1 base and J by 3 bases, with 14 bases between them. Germline V gene data show CDR1 as KGHSH and CDR2 as LQKENI. The CDR3 runs to 16 residues. CDR3 coding DNA: TGTGCCAGCTCACCACTGGGGGGGGCCCAGACAGATACGCAGTATTTT. The encoded protein is CASSPLGGAQTDTQYF.

In this sample, this clone turned up a few times. The genes are TRBV7-9 and TRBJ2-7; D possibly corresponds to TRBD2 (6 bases). With 8 bases removed from V and 3 bases from J, the gap between germline ends came to 11 bases. Germline CDR1 and CDR2: SEHNR and FQNEAQ (reference sequence). CDR3 length equals 12 residues. This CDR3 reads CASVEGNYEQYF. The CDR3 coding sequence is TGTGCCAGCGTGGAGGGGAACTACGAGCAGTACTTC.

This clone has only a few counts. V usage is TRBV5-1 and J usage is TRBJ2-7, with TRBD2 matching 9 bases. Trimming removed 7 bases from V and 5 bases from J; junction bases left unmatched: 10. The germline gives CDR1 SGHRS, CDR2 YFSETQ. The CDR3 length is 14 residues. The chain's CDR3 is CASRISGSADEQYF. In DNA form, the CDR3 reads TGCGCCAGCCGGATTAGCGGGAGTGCTGACGAGCAGTACTTC.

The chain employs TRBV13 and TRBJ1-1, with TRBD1 identical over 7 bases. The CDR3 has 13 residues. J lost 1 base, V lost 5 bases, and 1 base had no gene match. CDR1 and CDR2 from the germline V gene are PRHDT and FYEKMQ (reference sequence). The CDR3 reads CASSRQGNTEAFF. The DNA for the CDR3 is TGTGCCAGCAGCCGACAGGGGAACACTGAAGCTTTCTTT.

V gene TRBV30 combines with J gene TRBJ2-7; either TRBD1 or TRBD2 may fit D (5 bases each). The CDR3 runs to 13 residues. Per the germline V gene, CDR1 is GTSNPN and CDR2 is SVGIG (reference sequence). The V and J ends lost 3 bases and 3 bases respectively, with 12 bases between them. For the CDR3, the DNA is TGTGCCTGGAGAGGGACGGGGATCTACGAGCAGTACTTC. Its translation is CAWRGTGIYEQYF.

This clone was observed a few times. V usage is TRBV10-3 and J usage is TRBJ2-7; the match to TRBD1 covers 9 bases. Germline loops: CDR1 ENHRY, CDR2 SYGVKD. This CDR3 has 16 residues. Trimming at V came to 10 bases and at J to 4 bases, leaving 17 bases not matched to a gene. CDR3 residues: CASRKTGQGGSYEQYF. CDR3 nucleotide sequence: TGTGCCAGCAGAAAAACGGGACAGGGAGGCTCATACGAGCAGTACTTC.